This T cell receptor beta chain was observed in a study of monozygotic twins with inflammatory bowel disease. The CDR3 totals 13 residues. Germline V lookup: CDR1 SGHRS, CDR2 YFSETQ. Each CDR3 protein gets one entry in TCRdb, which reprocessed the 5' RACE reads and gives no DNA. Its table lists 300,000 to 450,000 distinct CDR3 sequences. The sample taken for sequencing was blood. The chain is built from TRBV5-1 and TRBJ2-5. This TCR came from a human donor with ulcerative colitis or Crohn's disease, or a healthy co-twin of an affected twin (not recorded which). The CDR3 loop is CASTENSRETQYF.